The clone carrying this T cell receptor (beta chain) was recorded many times. The antigen remains undetermined. CDR1 and CDR2 from the germline V gene are SGHNT and YYREEE (reference sequence). V trimming: 2 bases; J trimming: 6 bases; junction bases outside the gene matches: 9. The CDR3 contains 16 residues. This specimen comes from a study of metastatic and nonmetastatic thyroid tumors. Study information: Patients with malignant and benign thyroid disease provided blood and tumor or nodule tissue, whose repertoires were compared.

In the authors' methods: The authors used CDR3 differences across clinicopathological groups to build a distant-metastasis classifier for papillary thyroid cancer. Through MiXCR, TCRdb re-clonotyped the PCR reads. TCRdb, not the original authors, processed these V and J calls. The sample carries tens of thousands of clones, under 20% recorded once. There were no patients who had received any treatment before thyroid surgery. Study results and limitations: In blood and tumor, TCR beta diversity was reportedly significantly higher in malignant thyroid tumors than in benign nodules.

This receptor was taken from a female donor with papillary thyroid cancer or a benign thyroid nodule (not recorded which). Some clones in this sample may be carry-over from other donors' samples. Sample: blood. This chain uses TRBV5-4 with TRBJ2-2, with 8 positions matching TRBD2. The DNA of the CDR3 is TGTGCCAGCAGCTTTGGGGGGACTAGTATATCCGGGGAGCTGTTTTTT. Protein: CASSFGGTSISGELFF.